This passage covers 22 T cell receptor beta chains from one sample sequenced in a study of T cell changes during pregnancy in multiple sclerosis. Sequenced by immunoSEQ multiplex PCR; TCRdb stores in-frame clones only, minus some. The sample has 30,000 to 45,000 clones; roughly 90% are singletons. The sample consisted of CD8+ T cells from peripheral blood mononuclear cells, taken in the first trimester of pregnancy. The receptors derive from a female donor with multiple sclerosis, enrolled in a pregnancy study.

The chain links TRBV7-3 to TRBJ2-2; tentative D call: TRBD2 (6 bases). The V end was cut by 1 base, the J end by 1 base, with 7 bases between. Germline-derived CDR1 and CDR2 are SGHTA and FQGTGA. The CDR3 is 15 residues long. The CDR3 DNA is TGTGCCAGCAGCTTAATGGGGGGGAACACCGGGGAGCTGTTTTTT. As protein: CASSLMGGNTGELFF.

The chain is built from TRBV9 and TRBJ2-7, with 10 bases matching TRBD1. From germline, CDR1 is SGDLS and CDR2 YYNGEE. This CDR3 spans 15 amino acids. The trim removed 3 bases at V and 3 bases at J, leaving 6 bases unmatched. Written as DNA, the CDR3 is TGTGCCAGCAGCGGTCGGACAGGGGGAAACTACGAGCAGTACTTC. It encodes CASSGRTGGNYEQYF.

The chain employs TRBV7-9 and TRBJ2-1; TRBD2 aligns across 14 bases. Germline V gene sequence: CDR1 SEHNR, CDR2 FQNEAQ (reference sequence). The CDR3 is 16 residues long. J was trimmed by 5 bases and V by 1 base; bases with no gene match: 1. The chain's CDR3 is CASSLGGLAGDNEQFF. The CDR3 coding sequence is TGTGCCAGCAGCTTAGGGGGACTAGCGGGGGACAATGAGCAGTTCTTC.

CDR3 in amino acids: CASSLGRWGVEQYF. CDR3 DNA sequence: TGTGCCAGCAGCTTAGGTCGATGGGGCGTCGAGCAGTACTTC. The chain combines TRBV13 with TRBJ2-7; D possibly corresponds to TRBD1 (5 bases). V dropped 0 bases and J dropped 6 bases, with 12 bases sitting between them. The germline gives CDR1 PRHDT, CDR2 FYEKMQ (reference sequence). The CDR3 extends over 14 amino acids.

The chain carries TRBV5-1 and TRBJ2-1; D is uncertain. Germline CDR1 SGHRS, CDR2 YFSETQ. The CDR3 totals 13 residues. V lost 0 bases and J lost 9, with 10 bases in between. The chain's CDR3 is CASSLVRWSEQFF. CDR3 sequence (DNA): TGCGCCAGCAGCTTGGTAAGGTGGAGTGAGCAGTTCTTC.

The gene calls are TRBV11-2 and TRBJ2-1; 9 bases align to TRBD2. Germline V CDR1 and CDR2: SGHAT, FQNNGV. The CDR3 covers 18 residues. The V gene end was trimmed by 4 bases and the J gene end by 3 bases; junction bases not matched to a gene: 13. Written as DNA, the CDR3 is TGTGCCAGCAGCTCCCTAGAACGGGCTAGCGGGGACTACAATGAGCAGTTCTTC. Its translation is CASSSLERASGDYNEQFF.

This sequence joins TRBV7-8 and TRBJ1-5, with 8 bases identical to TRBD1. From germline, CDR1 is SGHVS and CDR2 FQNEAQ. Trimming cost V 4 bases and J 4 bases; bases outside gene matches: 3. The CDR3 covers 14 residues. In DNA, the CDR3 is TGTGCCAGCAGCTCGACAGGGGCGAATCAGCCCCAGCATTTT. Protein: CASSSTGANQPQHF.

The chain has TRBV6-5 and TRBJ2-5; weak D call: TRBD2 (5 bases). V lost 7 bases to trimming and J lost 5 bases, with 17 bases between them. The CDR3 is made up of 14 amino acids. Germline V gives CDR1 MNHEY, CDR2 SVGAGI. CDR3 residues: CASTHGVLGETQYF. The CDR3 DNA reads as TGTGCCAGCACACACGGGGTTCTGGGGGAGACCCAGTACTTC.

V and J are TRBV9 and TRBJ1-3, with unresolved D. Trimming pared 0 bases from V and 6 bases from J, leaving 10 bases between. The germline gives CDR1 SGDLS, CDR2 YYNGEE. This CDR3 is built from 14 residues. Here the CDR3 DNA reads TGTGCCAGCAGCGTAGGATACGGGGAAAACACCATATATTTT. Its translation: CASSVGYGENTIYF.

V is TRBV21-1 and J is TRBJ1-4. TRBV21-1 is a pseudogene. The CDR3 runs to 12 residues. In DNA form, the CDR3 reads TGTAATCGGGAGCCAACTAATGAAAAACTGTTTTTT. It encodes CNREPTNEKLFF.

This clone appeared many times. The chain is built from TRBV27 and TRBJ1-2; D unresolved. The CDR3 totals 15 residues. Germline V lookup: CDR1 MNHEY, CDR2 SMNVEV (reference sequence). V was clipped by 6 bases and J by 0 bases, with 14 bases between them. The CDR3 DNA reads as TGTGCCAGCAGCCCTACGACACTAGCTAACTATGGCTACACCTTC. Translated: CASSPTTLANYGYTF.

The V gene is TRBV19, the J gene TRBJ2-1; the D is unclear. CDR1 is LNHDA, CDR2 SQIVND, per germline (reference sequence). The CDR3 has 13 amino acids. V was trimmed by 6 bases and J by 5 bases, leaving 11 bases between them. The CDR3 DNA reads TGTGCCAGTAGCTTGGCCCATCACAATGAGCAGTTCTTC. Its protein product is CASSLAHHNEQFF. Full variable domain (missing parts from reference TRBV19 and TRBJ2-1): DGGITQSPKYLFRKEGQNVTLSCEQNLNHDAMYWYRQDPGQGLRLIYYSQIVNDFQKGDIAEGYSVSREKKESFPLTVTSAQKNPTAFYLCASSLAHHNEQFFGPGTRLTVL.

This chain connects TRBV5-1 to TRBJ1-4, with 10 bases that match TRBD1. CDR3 length: 14 amino acids. The J segment lost 8 bases and the V segment lost 4 bases, leaving 5 bases of the junction unmatched. The germline gives CDR1 SGHRS, CDR2 YFSETQ. The CDR3 is CASSGGDRGEKLFF. As DNA, the CDR3 is TGCGCCAGCAGCGGTGGGGACAGGGGAGAAAAACTGTTTTTT.

The chain recombines TRBV27 with TRBJ1-2; no clear D. The CDR3 has 12 amino acids. Trimming took off 7 bases at V and 5 bases at J, with 11 bases between the two ends. Germline loops: CDR1 MNHEY, CDR2 SMNVEV (reference sequence). CDR3 DNA: TGTGCCAGCATTTCCCCGTTATATGGCTACACCTTC. This translates into CASISPLYGYTF.

The CDR3 region is CASSVQGPSSYNEQFF. CDR3 bases: TGTGCCAGCAGCGTACAGGGGCCTAGCTCCTACAATGAGCAGTTCTTC. The J gene is TRBJ2-1, the V gene TRBV9; D is perhaps TRBD1 (6 bases). Germline V gene data show CDR1 as SGDLS and CDR2 as YYNGEE. CDR3 length: 16 residues. Trimming removed 1 base from V and 0 bases from J, with 11 bases in between.

This clone appeared a single time. The gene calls are TRBV4-2 and TRBJ2-5, with TRBD2 identical over 11 bases. V lost 1 base and J lost 5; bases outside the gene matches: 21. This CDR3 has 21 amino acids. CDR1 LGHNA and CDR2 YNFKEQ come from the germline V gene. DNA of the CDR3: TGTGCCAGCAGCCAAGGCCCGGGTTGGGCTAGCGGGGGGCCGAATTCCGAGACCCAGTACTTC. The encoded protein is CASSQGPGWASGGPNSETQYF.

V gene TRBV7-9 combines with J gene TRBJ2-7, with 7 bases identical to TRBD1. The germline V gene encodes CDR1 SEHNR and CDR2 FQNEAQ (reference sequence). This CDR3 has 15 amino acids. V gave up 5 bases and J gave up 2 bases; unmatched junction bases: 9. This CDR3 reads CASSATGKGPYEQYF. As DNA, the CDR3 is TGTGCCAGCAGCGCGACAGGGAAGGGTCCCTACGAGCAGTACTTC.

The chain links TRBV4-1 to TRBJ2-5, with TRBD2 identical over 7 bases. With V trimmed by 1 base and J by 4 bases, 9 bases remained unmatched. CDR3 length: 16 amino acids. Germline values: CDR1 MGHRA, CDR2 YSYEKL. CDR3 amino acids: CASSQANVGGGETQYF. The CDR3, as DNA: TGCGCCAGCAGCCAAGCGAACGTGGGGGGGGGAGAGACCCAGTACTTC.

The chain couples TRBV7-9 to TRBJ1-2; D gene ambiguous. The CDR3 is 15 amino acids. The germline CDR1 and CDR2 sequences are SEHNR and FQNEAQ (reference sequence). V was pared by 4 bases and J by 6 bases, with 18 bases between. CDR3 sequence: CASSSKREFLDGYTF. For the CDR3, the DNA is TGTGCCAGCAGCTCGAAAAGGGAGTTTCTAGATGGCTACACCTTC.

The chain joins TRBV4-2 to TRBJ2-1; D is unresolved. The V and J ends lost 3 bases and 0 bases respectively, with 15 bases between them. This CDR3 contains 17 residues. From germline, CDR1 is LGHNA and CDR2 YNFKEQ. The CDR3, as DNA: TGTGCCAGCAGCCAGGCTCCTACAGATTACTCCTACAATGAGCAGTTCTTC. As protein: CASSQAPTDYSYNEQFF.

The J gene is TRBJ1-2, the V gene TRBV19; 9 bases agree with TRBD1. Unmatched junction bases numbered 6, after V lost 6 bases and J lost 4 bases. This CDR3 has 14 amino acids. The germline V gene encodes CDR1 LNHDA and CDR2 SQIVND (reference sequence). CDR3 DNA: TGTGCCAGTAGCCAGACAGGGGGAGGCTATGGCTACACCTTC. Translation gives CASSQTGGGYGYTF.

This clone showed up just once. The J gene is TRBJ1-1, the V gene TRBV6-1; 9 bases match TRBD1. Germline CDR1 is MNHNS and CDR2 is SASEGT. The CDR3 totals 15 residues. The CDR3 here is CVAPRQGDWNTEAFF. CDR3 nucleotide sequence: TGTGTCGCGCCGAGACAGGGGGATTGGAACACTGAAGCTTTCTTT.